These T cell receptor beta chains were read from a single sample in a study of blood T cell repertoires in COVID-19. The protocol was immunoSEQ multiplex PCR, while the TCRdb copy is restricted to in-frame clones and leaves out a portion. Of over 90,000 clones in the sample, around 84% were seen once. Sequencing was performed on peripheral blood. All receptors come from a woman in her sixties or seventies in a cohort sampled during active or convalescent COVID-19. Each CDR3 is given with its conserved first and last residue. Fields, in order: J gene, V gene, D gene, clone size, CDR3 DNA, CDR3 protein. The D gene is left open where the match is weak. Some rows mark clone size as missing; the rest say once, few, many or name a class of expanded clone.

j_gene: TRBJ2-1; v_gene: TRBV11-2; d_gene: -; abundance: -; CDR3nt: TGTGCCAGCAGCGCTACAGGGATTGAGCAGTTCTTC; CDR3aa: CASSATGIEQFF
j_gene: TRBJ1-1; v_gene: TRBV14; d_gene: -; abundance: -; CDR3nt: TGTGCCAGCAGCCAAGCAGGCACTGAAGCTTTCTTT; CDR3aa: CASSQAGTEAFF
j_gene: TRBJ1-1; v_gene: TRBV13; d_gene: TRBD1; abundance: few; CDR3nt: TGTGCCAGCAGCTCGGGACAGCTGAACACTGAAGCTTTCTTT; CDR3aa: CASSSGQLNTEAFF
j_gene: TRBJ2-3; v_gene: TRBV10-2; d_gene: TRBD2; abundance: -; CDR3nt: TGCGCCAGCACGGGACTAGCGGGGAGCCGTAGCACAGATACGCAGTATTTT; CDR3aa: CASTGLAGSRSTDTQYF
j_gene: TRBJ2-1; v_gene: TRBV18; d_gene: TRBD2; abundance: -; CDR3nt: TGTGCCAGCACACTATCAAGTCGGACTAGCGGGCCTCAGCAGTTCTTC; CDR3aa: CASTLSSRTSGPQQFF
j_gene: TRBJ2-7; v_gene: TRBV5-8; d_gene: -; abundance: -; CDR3nt: TGTGCCAGCAGCTTGGACTTTACCTACGAGCAGTACTTC; CDR3aa: CASSLDFTYEQYF
j_gene: TRBJ2-1; v_gene: TRBV5-6; d_gene: TRBD2; abundance: -; CDR3nt: TGTGCCAGCAGCTTGGGGGGGACTAGACTAAATGAGCAGTTCTTC; CDR3aa: CASSLGGTRLNEQFF
j_gene: TRBJ2-5; v_gene: TRBV7-9; d_gene: TRBD1; abundance: -; CDR3nt: TGTGCCAGCAGCTTAACAGGGGTCCAAGAGACCCAGTACTTC; CDR3aa: CASSLTGVQETQYF
j_gene: TRBJ2-7; v_gene: TRBV3-1/TRBV3-2; d_gene: TRBD2; abundance: once; CDR3nt: TGTGCCAGCAGGGCTAGCGGGAGGGCATACGAGCAGTACTTC; CDR3aa: CASRASGRAYEQYF
j_gene: TRBJ2-7; v_gene: TRBV30; d_gene: TRBD1; abundance: -; CDR3nt: TGTGCCTGGAGTTCCCGCGGGACAGGGAGCTCCTACGAGCAGTACTTC; CDR3aa: CAWSSRGTGSSYEQYF
j_gene: TRBJ1-2; v_gene: TRBV5-4; d_gene: -; abundance: -; CDR3nt: TGTGCCAGCAGCTCACGGCAGGGAAATGGCTACACCTTC; CDR3aa: CASSSRQGNGYTF
j_gene: TRBJ1-3; v_gene: TRBV5-4; d_gene: -; abundance: -; CDR3nt: TGTGCCAGCAGCTCAAGGGGCGGCTCTGGAAACACCATATATTTT; CDR3aa: CASSSRGGSGNTIYF
j_gene: TRBJ1-5; v_gene: TRBV19; d_gene: TRBD1; abundance: -; CDR3nt: TGTGCCAGTAGTGCGACAGGGCAGCCCCAGCATTTT; CDR3aa: CASSATGQPQHF
j_gene: TRBJ1-4; v_gene: TRBV9; d_gene: -; abundance: -; CDR3nt: TGTGCCAGCAGCGTAGCCCAGGGGATCGATGAAAAACTGTTTTTT; CDR3aa: CASSVAQGIDEKLFF
j_gene: TRBJ2-1; v_gene: TRBV11-2; d_gene: TRBD2; abundance: -; CDR3nt: TGTGCCAGCAGACCAGGGACTAGCGGGAGATTCCCCCACAATGAGCAGTTCTTC; CDR3aa: CASRPGTSGRFPHNEQFF